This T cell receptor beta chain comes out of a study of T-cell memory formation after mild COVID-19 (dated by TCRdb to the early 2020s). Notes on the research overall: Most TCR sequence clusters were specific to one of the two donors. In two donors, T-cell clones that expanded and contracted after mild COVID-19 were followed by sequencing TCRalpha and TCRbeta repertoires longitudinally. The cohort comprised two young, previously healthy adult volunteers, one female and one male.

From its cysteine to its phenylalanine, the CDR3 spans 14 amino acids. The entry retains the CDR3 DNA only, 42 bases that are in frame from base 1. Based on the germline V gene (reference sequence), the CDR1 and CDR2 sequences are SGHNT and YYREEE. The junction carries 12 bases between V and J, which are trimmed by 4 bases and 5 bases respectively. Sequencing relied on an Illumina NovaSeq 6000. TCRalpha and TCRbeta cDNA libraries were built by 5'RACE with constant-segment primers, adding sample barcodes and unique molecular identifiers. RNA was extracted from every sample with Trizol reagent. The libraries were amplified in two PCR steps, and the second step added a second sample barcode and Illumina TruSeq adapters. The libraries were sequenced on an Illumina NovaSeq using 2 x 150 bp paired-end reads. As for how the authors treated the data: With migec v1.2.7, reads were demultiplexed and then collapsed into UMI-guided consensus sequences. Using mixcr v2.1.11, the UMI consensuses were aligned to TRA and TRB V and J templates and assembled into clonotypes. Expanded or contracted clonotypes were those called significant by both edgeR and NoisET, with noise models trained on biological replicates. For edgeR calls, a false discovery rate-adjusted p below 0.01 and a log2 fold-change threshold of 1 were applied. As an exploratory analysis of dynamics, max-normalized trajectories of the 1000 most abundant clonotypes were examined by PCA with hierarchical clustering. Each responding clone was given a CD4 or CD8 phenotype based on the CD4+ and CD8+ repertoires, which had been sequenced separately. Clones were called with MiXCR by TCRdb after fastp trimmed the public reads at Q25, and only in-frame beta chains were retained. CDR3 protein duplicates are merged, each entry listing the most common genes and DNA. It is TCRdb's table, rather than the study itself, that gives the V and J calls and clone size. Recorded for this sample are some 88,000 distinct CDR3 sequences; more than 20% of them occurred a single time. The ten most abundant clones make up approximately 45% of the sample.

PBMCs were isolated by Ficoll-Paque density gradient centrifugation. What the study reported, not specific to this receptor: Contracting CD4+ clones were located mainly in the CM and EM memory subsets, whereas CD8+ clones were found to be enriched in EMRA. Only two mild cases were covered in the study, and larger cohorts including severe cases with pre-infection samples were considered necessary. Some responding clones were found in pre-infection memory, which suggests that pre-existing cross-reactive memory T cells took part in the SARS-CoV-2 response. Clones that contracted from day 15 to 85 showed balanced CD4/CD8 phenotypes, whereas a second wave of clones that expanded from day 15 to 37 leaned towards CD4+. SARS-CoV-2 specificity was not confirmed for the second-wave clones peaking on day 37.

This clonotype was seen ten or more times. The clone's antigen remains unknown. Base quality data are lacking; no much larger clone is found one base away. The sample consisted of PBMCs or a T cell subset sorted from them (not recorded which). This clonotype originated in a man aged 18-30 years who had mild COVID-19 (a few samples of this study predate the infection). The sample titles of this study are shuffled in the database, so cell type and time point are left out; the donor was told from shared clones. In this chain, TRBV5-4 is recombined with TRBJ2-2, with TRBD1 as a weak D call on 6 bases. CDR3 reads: CASSPGVATGELFF. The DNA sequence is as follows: TGTGCCAGCAGCCCAGGGGTGGCTACCGGGGAGCTGTTTTTT. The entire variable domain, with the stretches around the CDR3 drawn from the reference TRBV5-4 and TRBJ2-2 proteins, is ETGVTQSPTHLIKTRGQQVTLRCSSQSGHNTVSWYQQALGQGPQFIFQYYREEENGRGNFPPRFSGLQFPNYSSELNVNALELDDSALYLCASSPGVATGELFFGEGSRLTVL.